This TCR beta chain was sequenced in a study of T-cell reconstitution after alpha-beta-depleted transplantation in children. Worth noting for this clonotype: Its antigen is currently unknown.

It was with unique molecular identifiers that the TCRbeta library was prepared. TCRdb reprocessed the PCR reads with MiXCR, giving one entry per CDR3 protein. The table records fewer than 700,000 distinct CDR3 sequences, approximately 13% of them present only once. Trimming at V came to 1 base and at J to 3 bases, leaving 10 bases not matched to a gene. Germline V gene lookup returns CDR1 LGHNA and CDR2 YSLEER. This CDR3 region has 17 residues. Findings of the study overall: Counts and diversity of T cells one year after transplant came mostly from newly produced T cells.

The sequencing here drew on PBMCs, mostly from graft donor cells, taken 360 days after TCRalphabeta/CD19-depleted stem cell transplant. The V call is TRBV4-3, the J call TRBJ2-7; TRBD2 aligns across 9 bases. The receptor's source is a male patient between 10 and 17 years old who had a stem cell transplant for acute myeloid leukemia, so the T cells may come from the graft donor. CDR3 residues: CASSQGAPSGANYEQYF. CDR3 sequence (DNA): TGCGCCAGCAGCCAAGGGGCTCCTAGCGGGGCAAACTACGAGCAGTACTTC.